One and the same sample provided the 10 T cell receptor beta chains below, sequenced in a study of blood T cell repertoires in COVID-19. Method: immunoSEQ multiplex PCR; TCRdb's copy keeps in-frame clones and lacks some. Of over 150,000 clones listed, 77% were seen once; the top ten hold around 2.8%. Input material: peripheral blood. These receptor sequences come from a man aged 70-80 years with acute or convalescent COVID-19.

This sequence joins TRBV7-2 and TRBJ1-6, with a weak D call TRBD1 (6 bases). CDR1 and CDR2 (germline): SGHTA, FQGNSA. Trimming shortened V by 1 base and J by 7 bases, and 23 bases separated the two germline ends. CDR3 length: 19 residues. The CDR3 DNA follows: TGTGCCAGCAGCTTAGTGTACAGGGAGGGATCCCCTTCAAATTCACCCCTCCACTTT. This gives the protein CASSLVYREGSPSNSPLHF.

The rearrangement uses TRBV5-1 and TRBJ2-1, with D possibly matching TRBD1 (5 bases). Germline CDR1 is SGHRS and CDR2 is YFSETQ. CDR3 length: 18 amino acids. V lost 1 base and J 5 bases, leaving 22 bases between the germline ends. As DNA, the CDR3 is TGCGCCAGCAGCTTGTCTGGTAGGGGTGCTAGATCAGACAATGAGCAGTTCTTC. Translated: CASSLSGRGARSDNEQFF.

The rearrangement uses TRBV11-3 and TRBJ2-5; TRBD1 matches at 9 bases. The trim removed 6 bases at V and 4 bases at J, leaving 3 bases unmatched. This CDR3 spans 13 amino acids. Germline V lookup: CDR1 SGHNT, CDR2 YENEEA. The CDR3 loop is CASRRTGAETQYF. The CDR3 nucleotides are TGTGCCAGCAGGCGGACAGGGGCAGAGACCCAGTACTTC.

The V gene is TRBV5-3, the J gene TRBJ1-2; the match to TRBD1 covers 9 bases. TRBV5-3 is assigned to the ORF class and has an uncertain function. The V segment lost 5 bases and the J segment 0 bases; nucleotides outside the gene matches: 5. The CDR3 is 15 amino acids. The CDR3 protein is CARRQRQGANYGYTF. As DNA, the CDR3 is TGTGCCAGAAGGCAGAGACAGGGGGCTAACTATGGCTACACCTTC.

J is TRBJ2-7 and V is TRBV7-9; D may be TRBD2 (5 bases). Germline CDR1 reads SEHNR; CDR2 reads FQNEAQ (reference sequence). With 10 bases removed from V and 1 base from J, the gap between germline ends came to 17 bases. The CDR3 runs to 14 residues. The CDR3 DNA reads as TGTGCCACCGCGAACTCGGGCGGGTCCTACGAGCAGTACTTC. Its protein product is CATANSGGSYEQYF.

J is TRBJ2-7 and V is TRBV7-9; no firm D call. CDR1 and CDR2 (germline): SEHNR, FQNEAQ (reference sequence). V was clipped by 0 bases and J by 2 bases, with 11 bases between them. The CDR3 contains 15 residues. CDR3 region: CASSLALAATYEQYF. In DNA, the CDR3 is TGTGCCAGCAGCTTAGCGCTGGCAGCGACCTACGAGCAGTACTTC. The full variable domain, its missing parts supplied by reference TRBV7-9 and TRBJ2-7, is DTGVSQNPRHKITKRGQNVTFRCDPISEHNRLYWYRQTLGQGPEFLTYFQNEAQLEKSRLLSDRFSAERPKGSFSTLEIQRTEQGDSAMYLCASSLALAATYEQYFGPGTRLTVT.

This chain links TRBV5-6 with TRBJ1-4; TRBD1 matches 12 bases. The CDR3 runs to 17 residues. The V gene's germline CDR1 is SGHDT and CDR2 YYEEEE. The trim removed 4 bases at V and 8 bases at J, leaving 12 bases unmatched. The CDR3 spells CASSPTGTGGIGEKLFF. Here the CDR3 DNA reads TGTGCCAGCAGCCCGACCGGGACAGGGGGCATTGGCGAAAAACTGTTTTTT.

The V and J genes are TRBV11-3 and TRBJ2-3; 15 bases fit TRBD2. J was trimmed by 5 bases and V by 0 bases; bases with no gene match: 3. Looked up from germline, CDR1 is SGHNT and CDR2 is YENEEA. The length of the CDR3 is 17 residues. DNA for the CDR3: TGTGCCAGCAGCTTAGAGGGACTAGCGGGAGGTCGAGATACGCAGTATTTT. This translates into CASSLEGLAGGRDTQYF.

This sequence joins TRBV28 and TRBJ1-3; D possibly corresponds to TRBD1 (6 bases). V shed 6 bases and J shed 0 bases, with 15 bases lying between them. The CDR3 extends over 16 amino acids. Germline CDR1 and CDR2: MDHEN and SYDVKM. CDR3 protein: CASRSSGGSSGNTIYF. CDR3 nucleotide sequence: TGTGCCAGCAGGTCCTCGGGGGGCAGCTCTGGAAACACCATATATTTT.

This chain connects TRBV24-1 to TRBJ2-1, with 13 bases that match TRBD2. Per the germline V gene, CDR1 is KGHDR and CDR2 is SFDVKD. V trimming: 5 bases; J trimming: 7 bases; junction bases outside the gene matches: 4. The CDR3 is made up of 15 amino acids. The CDR3 region is CATSVLGLAGNEQFF. Written as DNA, the CDR3 is TGTGCCACCAGTGTCCTGGGACTAGCGGGAAATGAGCAGTTCTTC.